The present T cell receptor (beta chain) was sequenced within a study of blood T cell repertoires in COVID-19. Study-wide context: T cells, B-cell-depleted T cells, or PBMCs provided the cDNA or gDNA that served as material.

The CDR3 length is 16 residues. The junction had 7 bases not matched to a gene; V was cut back by 3 bases and J by 3 bases. Germline V gene sequence: CDR1 MNHNS, CDR2 SASEGT. The protocol was immunoSEQ multiplex PCR, while the TCRdb copy is restricted to in-frame clones and leaves out a portion. The sample has around 19,000 clones, approximately 92% seen once; the top ten hold around 7%. The V gene is TRBV6-1, the J gene TRBJ2-4, with 8 bases lining up with TRBD1. The sequence came from a man in his sixties or seventies with active COVID-19. The sample taken for sequencing was peripheral blood. In DNA, the CDR3 is TGTGCCAGCAGTGACACAGGGGGTTCGGGCAAAAACATTCAGTACTTC. Its translation is CASSDTGGSGKNIQYF.